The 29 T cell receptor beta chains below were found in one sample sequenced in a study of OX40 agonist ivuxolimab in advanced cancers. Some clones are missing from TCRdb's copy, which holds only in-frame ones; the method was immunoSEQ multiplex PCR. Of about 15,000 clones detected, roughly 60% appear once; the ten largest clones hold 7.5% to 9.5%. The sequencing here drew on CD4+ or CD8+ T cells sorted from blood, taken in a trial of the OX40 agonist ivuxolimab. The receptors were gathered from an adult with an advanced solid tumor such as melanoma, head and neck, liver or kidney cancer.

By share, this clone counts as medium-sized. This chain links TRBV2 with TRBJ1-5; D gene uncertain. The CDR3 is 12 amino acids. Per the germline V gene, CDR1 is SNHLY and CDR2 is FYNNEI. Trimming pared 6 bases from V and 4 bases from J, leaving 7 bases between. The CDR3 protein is CASSPRNQPQHF. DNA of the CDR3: TGTGCCAGCAGCCCAAGAAATCAGCCCCAGCATTTT.

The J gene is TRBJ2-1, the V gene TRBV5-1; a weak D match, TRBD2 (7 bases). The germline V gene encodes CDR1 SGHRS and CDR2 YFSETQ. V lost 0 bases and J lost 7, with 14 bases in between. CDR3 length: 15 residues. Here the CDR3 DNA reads TGCGCCAGCAGCTTGGTCGGGGGGCTCGAGAATGAGCAGTTCTTC. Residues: CASSLVGGLENEQFF. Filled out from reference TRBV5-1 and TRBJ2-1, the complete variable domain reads KAGVTQTPRYLIKTRGQQVTLSCSPISGHRSVSWYQQTPGQGLQFLFEYFSETQRNKGNFPGRFSGRQFSNSRSEMNVSTLELGDSALYLCASSLVGGLENEQFFGPGTRLTVL.

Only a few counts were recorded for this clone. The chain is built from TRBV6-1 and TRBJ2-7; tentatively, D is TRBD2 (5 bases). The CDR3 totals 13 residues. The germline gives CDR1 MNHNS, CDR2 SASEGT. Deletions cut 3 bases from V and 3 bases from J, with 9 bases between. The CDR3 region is CASSEERDYEQYF. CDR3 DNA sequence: TGTGCCAGCAGTGAGGAGAGGGACTACGAGCAGTACTTC.

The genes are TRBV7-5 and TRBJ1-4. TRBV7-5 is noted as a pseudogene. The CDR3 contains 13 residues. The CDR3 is CASSPGTNEKLFF. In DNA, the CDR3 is TGTGCCAGCAGCCCCGGAACTAATGAAAAACTGTTTTTT.

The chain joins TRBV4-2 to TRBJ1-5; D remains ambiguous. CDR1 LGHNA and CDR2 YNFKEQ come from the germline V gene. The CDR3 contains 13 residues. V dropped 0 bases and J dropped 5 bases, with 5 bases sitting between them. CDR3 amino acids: CASSQELYQPQHF. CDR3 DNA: TGTGCCAGCAGCCAAGAGTTGTATCAGCCCCAGCATTTT.

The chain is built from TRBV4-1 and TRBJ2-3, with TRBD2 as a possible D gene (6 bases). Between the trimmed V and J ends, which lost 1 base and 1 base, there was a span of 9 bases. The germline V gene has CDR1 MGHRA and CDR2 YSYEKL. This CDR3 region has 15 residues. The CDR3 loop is CASSQGRDRTDTQYF. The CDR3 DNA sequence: TGCGCCAGCAGCCAAGGGAGGGACCGCACAGATACGCAGTATTTT.

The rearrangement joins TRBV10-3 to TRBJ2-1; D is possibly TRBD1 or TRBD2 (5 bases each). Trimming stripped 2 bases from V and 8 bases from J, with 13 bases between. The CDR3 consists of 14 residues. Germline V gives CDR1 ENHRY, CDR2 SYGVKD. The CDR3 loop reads CAISETGRSDEQFF. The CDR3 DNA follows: TGTGCCATCAGTGAGACGGGGCGCTCCGATGAGCAGTTCTTC.

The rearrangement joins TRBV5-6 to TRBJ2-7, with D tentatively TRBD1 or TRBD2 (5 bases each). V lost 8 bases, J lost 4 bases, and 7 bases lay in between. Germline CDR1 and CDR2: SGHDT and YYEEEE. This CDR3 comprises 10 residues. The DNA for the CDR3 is TGTGCCAGGGGGGTATACGAGCAGTACTTC. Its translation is CARGVYEQYF.

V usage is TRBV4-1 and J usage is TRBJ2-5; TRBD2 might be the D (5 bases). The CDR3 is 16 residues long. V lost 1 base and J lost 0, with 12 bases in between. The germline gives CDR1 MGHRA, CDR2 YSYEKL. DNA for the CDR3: TGCGCCAGCAGCCAAGGACGGGGTCTGTACCAAGAGACCCAGTACTTC. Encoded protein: CASSQGRGLYQETQYF.

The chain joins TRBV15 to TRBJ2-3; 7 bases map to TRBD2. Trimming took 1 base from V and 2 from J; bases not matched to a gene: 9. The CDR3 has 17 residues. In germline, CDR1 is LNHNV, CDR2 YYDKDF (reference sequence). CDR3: CATSRGPGGILTDTQYF. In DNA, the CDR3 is TGTGCCACCAGCAGAGGTCCCGGGGGGATACTCACAGATACGCAGTATTTT.

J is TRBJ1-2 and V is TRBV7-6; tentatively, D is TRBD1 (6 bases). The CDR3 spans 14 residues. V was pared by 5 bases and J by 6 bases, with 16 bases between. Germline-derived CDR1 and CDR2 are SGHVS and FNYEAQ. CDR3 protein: CASSPFGGSDGYTF. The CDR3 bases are TGTGCCAGCAGCCCATTCGGGGGCTCAGATGGCTACACCTTC.

DNA of the CDR3: TGTGCCAGCAGCGTAGTTCAGGGTGGAGAGCAGTACTTC. Translation: CASSVVQGGEQYF. This chain connects TRBV9 to TRBJ2-7; D might be TRBD1 (5 bases). V was pared by 0 bases and J by 7 bases, with 11 bases between. CDR3 length equals 13 residues. CDR1 and CDR2 from the germline V gene are SGDLS and YYNGEE.

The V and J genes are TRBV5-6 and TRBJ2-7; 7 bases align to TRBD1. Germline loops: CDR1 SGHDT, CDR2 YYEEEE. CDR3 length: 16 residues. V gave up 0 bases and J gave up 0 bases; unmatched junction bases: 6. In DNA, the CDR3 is TGTGCCAGCAGCTTGGACCCCGGGACAGTCTCCTACGAGCAGTACTTC. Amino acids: CASSLDPGTVSYEQYF. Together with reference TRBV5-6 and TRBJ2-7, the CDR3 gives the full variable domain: DAGVTQSPTHLIKTRGQQVTLRCSPKSGHDTVSWYQQALGQGPQFIFQYYEEEERQRGNFPDRFSGHQFPNYSSELNVNALLLGDSALYLCASSLDPGTVSYEQYFGPGTRLTVT.

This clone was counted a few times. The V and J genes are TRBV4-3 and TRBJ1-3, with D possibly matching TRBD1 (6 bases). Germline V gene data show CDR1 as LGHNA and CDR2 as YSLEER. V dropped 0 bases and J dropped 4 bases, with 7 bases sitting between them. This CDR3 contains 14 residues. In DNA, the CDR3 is TGCGCCAGCAGCCAAGATGGGGGCGGAAACACCATATATTTT. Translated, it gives CASSQDGGGNTIYF.

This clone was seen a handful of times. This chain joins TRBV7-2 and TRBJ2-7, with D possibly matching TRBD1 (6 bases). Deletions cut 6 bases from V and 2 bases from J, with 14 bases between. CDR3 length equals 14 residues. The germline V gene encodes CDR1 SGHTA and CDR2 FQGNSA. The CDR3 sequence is CASRSPTGTYEQYF. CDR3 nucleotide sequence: TGTGCCAGCAGATCCCCGACAGGAACCTACGAGCAGTACTTC.

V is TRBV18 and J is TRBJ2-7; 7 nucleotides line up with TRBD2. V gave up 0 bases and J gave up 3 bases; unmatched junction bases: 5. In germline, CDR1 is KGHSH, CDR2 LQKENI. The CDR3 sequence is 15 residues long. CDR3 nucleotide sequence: TGTGCCAGCTCACCACCCGTCGGGGGGTTCTACGAGCAGTACTTC. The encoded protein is CASSPPVGGFYEQYF. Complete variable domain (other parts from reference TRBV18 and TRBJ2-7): NAGVMQNPRHLVRRRGQEARLRCSPMKGHSHVYWYRQLPEEGLKFMVYLQKENIIDESGMPKERFSAEFPKEGPSILRIQQVVRGDSAAYFCASSPPVGGFYEQYFGPGTRLTVT.

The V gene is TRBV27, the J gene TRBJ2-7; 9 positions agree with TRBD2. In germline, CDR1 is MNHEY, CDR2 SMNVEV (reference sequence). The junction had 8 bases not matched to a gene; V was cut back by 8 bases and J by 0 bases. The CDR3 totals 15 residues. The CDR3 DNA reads TGTGCCAGCTCCCCTCTAGCGGGGTCCTCCTACGAGCAGTACTTC. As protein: CASSPLAGSSYEQYF.

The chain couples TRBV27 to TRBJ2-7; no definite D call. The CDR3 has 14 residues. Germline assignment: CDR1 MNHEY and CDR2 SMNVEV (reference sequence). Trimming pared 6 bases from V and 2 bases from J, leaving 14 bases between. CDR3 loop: CASSSLGSTYEQYF. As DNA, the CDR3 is TGTGCCAGCAGCTCCCTAGGATCGACCTACGAGCAGTACTTC.

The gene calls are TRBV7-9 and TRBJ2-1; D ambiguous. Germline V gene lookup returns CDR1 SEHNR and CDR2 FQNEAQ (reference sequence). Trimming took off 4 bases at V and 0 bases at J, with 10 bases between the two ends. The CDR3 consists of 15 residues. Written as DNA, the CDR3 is TGTGCCAGCAGCTCGGTAGGGAACTCCTACAATGAGCAGTTCTTC. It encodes CASSSVGNSYNEQFF.

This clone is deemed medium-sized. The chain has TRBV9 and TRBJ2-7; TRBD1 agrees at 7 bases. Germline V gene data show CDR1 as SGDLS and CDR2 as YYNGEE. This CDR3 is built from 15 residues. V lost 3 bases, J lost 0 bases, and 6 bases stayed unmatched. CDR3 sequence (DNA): TGTGCCAGCAGCGCCGAGGGGGCTCCCTCCTACGAGCAGTACTTC. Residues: CASSAEGAPSYEQYF.

CDR3 protein: CASSPGLFSTDTQYF. CDR3 bases: TGTGCCAGCAGCCCGGGGTTGTTTAGCACAGATACGCAGTATTTT. The chain combines TRBV5-6 with TRBJ2-3; D is perhaps TRBD2 (5 bases). Germline CDR1 reads SGHDT; CDR2 reads YYEEEE. The V gene lost 4 bases and the J gene lost 0 bases, with 12 bases spanning the gap. CDR3 length equals 15 residues.

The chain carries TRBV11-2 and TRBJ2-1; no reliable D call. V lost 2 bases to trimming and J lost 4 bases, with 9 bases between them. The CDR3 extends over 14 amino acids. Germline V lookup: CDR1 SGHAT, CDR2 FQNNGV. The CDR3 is CASSLPDGYNEQFF. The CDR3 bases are TGTGCCAGCAGCTTACCCGACGGGTACAATGAGCAGTTCTTC.

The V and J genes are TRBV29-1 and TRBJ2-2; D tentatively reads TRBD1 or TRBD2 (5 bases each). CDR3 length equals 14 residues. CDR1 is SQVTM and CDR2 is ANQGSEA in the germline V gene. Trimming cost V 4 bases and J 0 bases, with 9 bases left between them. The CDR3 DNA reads TGCAGCGTTGCTGAGGGGACGAACACCGGGGAGCTGTTTTTT. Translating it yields CSVAEGTNTGELFF.

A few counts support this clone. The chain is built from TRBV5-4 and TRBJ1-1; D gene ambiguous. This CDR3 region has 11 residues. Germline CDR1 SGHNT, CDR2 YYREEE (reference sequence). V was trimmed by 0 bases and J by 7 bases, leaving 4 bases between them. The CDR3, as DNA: TGTGCCAGCAGCTTGGGGGGTGAAGCTTTCTTT. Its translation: CASSLGGEAFF.

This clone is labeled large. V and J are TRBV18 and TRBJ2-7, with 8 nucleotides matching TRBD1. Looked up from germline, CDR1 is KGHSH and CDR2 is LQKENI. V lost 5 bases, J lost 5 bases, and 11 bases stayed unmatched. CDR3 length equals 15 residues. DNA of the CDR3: TGTGCCAGCTCATACCTCGGACAGGGTAACAACGAGCAGTACTTC. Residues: CASSYLGQGNNEQYF.

The CDR3: CASSIVVGAGGLGANVLTF. The CDR3 DNA sequence: TGTGCCAGTAGTATTGTCGTCGGGGCAGGGGGCTTGGGGGCCAACGTCCTGACTTTC. This chain uses TRBV19 with TRBJ2-6; TRBD1 matches 8 bases. Germline values: CDR1 LNHDA, CDR2 SQIVND (reference sequence). Losses at the gene ends were 3 bases for V and 4 bases for J; bases not matched to a gene: 14. The CDR3 loop spans 19 amino acids.

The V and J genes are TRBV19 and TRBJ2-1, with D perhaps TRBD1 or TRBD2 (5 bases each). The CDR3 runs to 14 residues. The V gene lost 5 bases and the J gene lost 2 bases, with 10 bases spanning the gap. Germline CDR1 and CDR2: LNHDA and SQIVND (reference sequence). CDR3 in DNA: TGTGCCAGTAGTCCTTGGGGGACCTACAATGAGCAGTTCTTC. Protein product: CASSPWGTYNEQFF.

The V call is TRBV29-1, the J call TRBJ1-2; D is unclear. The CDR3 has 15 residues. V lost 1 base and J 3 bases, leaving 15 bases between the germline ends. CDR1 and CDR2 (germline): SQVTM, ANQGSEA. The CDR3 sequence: CSVEGTVDRDYGYTF. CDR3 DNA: TGCAGCGTTGAAGGGACGGTGGATCGGGACTATGGCTACACCTTC.

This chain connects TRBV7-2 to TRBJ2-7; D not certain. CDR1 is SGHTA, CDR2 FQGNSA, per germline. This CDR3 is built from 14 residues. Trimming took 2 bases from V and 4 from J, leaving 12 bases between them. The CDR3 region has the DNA TGTGCCAGCAGCTTACAACCGCTCGGATACGAGCAGTACTTC. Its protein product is CASSLQPLGYEQYF.